This note documents a single T cell receptor (beta chain) sequence. This entry comes from a study of shared clonotypes between healthy human individuals. The germline V gene has CDR1 MRHNA and CDR2 SNTAGT. The V end was cut by 4 bases, the J end by 4 bases, with 14 bases between. The CDR3 has 15 residues. Produced via immunoSEQ multiplex PCR; TCRdb's table is partial and in-frame only. The sample lists 1,400,000 or so clones; approximately 98.5% were seen once. This chain links TRBV6-4 with TRBJ2-1, with a tentative D call TRBD2 (5 bases). Sequencing was done on a sample of naive CD4+ T cells sorted from blood. As to subset: CD45RA+ positively selected. The receptor comes from a man under 40 in good health. The CDR3 here is CASSVSGAPYNEQFF. In DNA, the CDR3 is TGTGCCAGCAGTGTAAGCGGAGCTCCTTACAATGAGCAGTTCTTC.